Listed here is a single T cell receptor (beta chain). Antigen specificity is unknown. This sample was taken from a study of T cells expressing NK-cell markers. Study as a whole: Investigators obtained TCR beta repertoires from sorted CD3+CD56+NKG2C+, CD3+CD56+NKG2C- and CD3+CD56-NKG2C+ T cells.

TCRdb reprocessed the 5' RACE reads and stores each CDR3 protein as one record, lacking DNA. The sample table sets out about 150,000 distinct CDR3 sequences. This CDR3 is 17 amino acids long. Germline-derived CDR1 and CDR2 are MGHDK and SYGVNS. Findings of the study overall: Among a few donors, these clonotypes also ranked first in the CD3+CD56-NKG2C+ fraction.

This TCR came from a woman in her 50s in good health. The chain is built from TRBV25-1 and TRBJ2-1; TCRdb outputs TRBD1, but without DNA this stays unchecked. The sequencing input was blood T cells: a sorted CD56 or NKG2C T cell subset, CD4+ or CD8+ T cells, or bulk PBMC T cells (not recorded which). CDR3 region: CASSEYKAGGDDNEQFF.